This TCR beta chain was sequenced during a study of T-cell reconstitution after alpha-beta-depleted transplantation in children. This CDR3 contains 17 residues. With 3 bases clipped from V and 0 bases from J, the junction kept 7 bases outside the gene matches. Germline values: CDR1 SGHDT, CDR2 YYEEEE. This clonotype showed up just a few times. TCRbeta library preparation incorporated unique molecular identifiers. MiXCR, applied by TCRdb to the PCR reads, yields one record per CDR3 protein. Of around 380,000 distinct CDR3 sequences detected, approximately 11% appear once; the ten largest clones hold roughly 6%.

Sample: PBMCs from the stem cell graft donor, taken from the stem cell graft. The gene calls are TRBV5-6 and TRBJ2-3; 10 nucleotides align to TRBD2. This receptor was taken from a human donor who donated a stem cell graft to a child with acute myeloid leukemia. Written as DNA, the CDR3 is TGTGCCAGCAGCTATCTAGCGGGGGAGCTAAGCACAGATACGCAGTATTTT. Translated: CASSYLAGELSTDTQYF.